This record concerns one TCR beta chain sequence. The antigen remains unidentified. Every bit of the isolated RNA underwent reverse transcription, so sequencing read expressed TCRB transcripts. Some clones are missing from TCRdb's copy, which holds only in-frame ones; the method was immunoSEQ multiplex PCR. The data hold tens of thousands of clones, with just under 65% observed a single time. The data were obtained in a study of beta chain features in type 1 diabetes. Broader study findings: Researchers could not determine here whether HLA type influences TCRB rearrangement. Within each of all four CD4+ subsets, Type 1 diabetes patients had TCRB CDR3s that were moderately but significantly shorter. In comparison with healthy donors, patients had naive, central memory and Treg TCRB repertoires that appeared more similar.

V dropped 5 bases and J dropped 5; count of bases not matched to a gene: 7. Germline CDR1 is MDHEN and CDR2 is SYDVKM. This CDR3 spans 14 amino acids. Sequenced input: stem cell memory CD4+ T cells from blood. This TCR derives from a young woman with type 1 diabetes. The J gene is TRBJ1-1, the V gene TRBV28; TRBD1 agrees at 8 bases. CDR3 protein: CASSPGTGETEAFF. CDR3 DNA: TGTGCCAGCAGTCCAGGGACAGGCGAGACTGAAGCTTTCTTT.